The clone carrying this T cell receptor beta chain was seen only a few times. Its specificity is not known. This entry belongs to a study of cytomegalovirus exposure and HLA in healthy donors. On the study more broadly: Findings of an earlier analysis included more than 90 million unique TCR beta sequences from some 180 million T cells. Study-level results: A list of 150 or so TCR beta chains associated with cytomegalovirus was given.

A multiplex PCR was run with 60 Vbeta primers and 13 Jbeta primers. Repertoires were generated with immunoSEQ multiplex PCR, while TCRdb's copy carries only in-frame clones and drops some. The repertoire includes about 160,000 clones, approximately 70% of them detected once, and over 6% sits in the top ten. Between the trimmed V and J ends, which lost 1 base and 2 bases, there was a span of 4 bases. The germline V gene has CDR1 SGHVS and CDR2 FNYEAQ. This CDR3 is built from 13 residues. The sample consisted of PBMCs. J is TRBJ2-3 and V is TRBV7-6; D remains unclear. The receptor was isolated from a man aged 35-49 years in good health and CMV-seropositive. The CDR3 loop is CASSLGPTDTQYF. The CDR3 coding sequence is TGTGCCAGCAGCTTAGGGCCCACAGATACGCAGTATTTT.